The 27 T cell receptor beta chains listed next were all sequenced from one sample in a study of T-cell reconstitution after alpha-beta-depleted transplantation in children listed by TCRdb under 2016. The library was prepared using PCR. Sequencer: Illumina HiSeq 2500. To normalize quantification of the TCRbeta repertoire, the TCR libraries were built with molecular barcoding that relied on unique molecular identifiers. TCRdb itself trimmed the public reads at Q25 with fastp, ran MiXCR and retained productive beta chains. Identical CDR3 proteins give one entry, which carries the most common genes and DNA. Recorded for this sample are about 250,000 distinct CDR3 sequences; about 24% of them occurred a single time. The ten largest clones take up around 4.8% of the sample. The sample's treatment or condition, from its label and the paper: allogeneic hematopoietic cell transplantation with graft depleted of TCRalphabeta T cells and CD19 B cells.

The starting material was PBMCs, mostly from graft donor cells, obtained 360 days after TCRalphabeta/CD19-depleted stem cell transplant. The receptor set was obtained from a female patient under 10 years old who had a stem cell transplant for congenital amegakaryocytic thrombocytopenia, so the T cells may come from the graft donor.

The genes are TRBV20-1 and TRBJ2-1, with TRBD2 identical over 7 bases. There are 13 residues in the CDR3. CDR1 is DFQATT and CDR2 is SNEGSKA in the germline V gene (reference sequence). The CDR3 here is CSPEGTNYNEQFF. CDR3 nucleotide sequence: TGCAGCCCGGAGGGGACTAATTACAATGAGCAGTTCTTC.

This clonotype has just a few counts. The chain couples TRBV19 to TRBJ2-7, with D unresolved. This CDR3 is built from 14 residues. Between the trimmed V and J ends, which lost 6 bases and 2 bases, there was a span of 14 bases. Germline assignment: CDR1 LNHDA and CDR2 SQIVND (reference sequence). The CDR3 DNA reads TGTGCCAGTAGCATGGTGGAGAAAACCTACGAGCAGTACTTC. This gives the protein CASSMVEKTYEQYF. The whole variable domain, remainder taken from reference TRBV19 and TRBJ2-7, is DGGITQSPKYLFRKEGQNVTLSCEQNLNHDAMYWYRQDPGQGLRLIYYSQIVNDFQKGDIAEGYSVSREKKESFPLTVTSAQKNPTAFYLCASSMVEKTYEQYFGPGTRLTVT.

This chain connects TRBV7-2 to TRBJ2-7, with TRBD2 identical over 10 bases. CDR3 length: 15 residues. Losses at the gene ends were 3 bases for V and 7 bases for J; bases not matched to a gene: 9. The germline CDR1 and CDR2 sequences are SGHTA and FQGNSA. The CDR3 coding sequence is TGTGCCAGCAGCTTTAGCGGGGGGCCCTTTCGGGAGCAGTACTTC. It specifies CASSFSGGPFREQYF.

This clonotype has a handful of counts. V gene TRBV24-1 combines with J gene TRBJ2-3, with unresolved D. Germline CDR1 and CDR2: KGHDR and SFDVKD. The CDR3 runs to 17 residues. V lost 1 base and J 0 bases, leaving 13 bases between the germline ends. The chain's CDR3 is CATSDFGTGPSTDTQYF. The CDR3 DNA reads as TGTGCCACCAGTGATTTCGGTACGGGTCCTAGCACAGATACGCAGTATTTT.

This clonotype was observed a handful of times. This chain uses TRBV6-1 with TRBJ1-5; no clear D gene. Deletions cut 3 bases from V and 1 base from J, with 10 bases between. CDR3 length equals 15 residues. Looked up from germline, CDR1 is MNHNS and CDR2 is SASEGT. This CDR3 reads CASSDSLLSNQPQHF. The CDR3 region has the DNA TGTGCCAGCAGTGATTCACTATTAAGCAATCAGCCCCAGCATTTT.

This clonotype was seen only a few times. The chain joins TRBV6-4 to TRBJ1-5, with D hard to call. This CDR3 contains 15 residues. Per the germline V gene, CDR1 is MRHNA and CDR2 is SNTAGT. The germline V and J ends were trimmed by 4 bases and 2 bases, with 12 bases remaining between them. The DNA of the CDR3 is TGTGCCAGCAGTGCCTCGGCGTCGGGCAATCAGCCCCAGCATTTT. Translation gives CASSASASGNQPQHF.

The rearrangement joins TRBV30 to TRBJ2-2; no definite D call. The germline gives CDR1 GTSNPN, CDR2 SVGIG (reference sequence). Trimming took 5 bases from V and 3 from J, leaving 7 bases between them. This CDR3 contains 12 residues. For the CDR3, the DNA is TGTGCCTGGGCCCAAGACACCGGGGAGCTGTTTTTT. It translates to CAWAQDTGELFF. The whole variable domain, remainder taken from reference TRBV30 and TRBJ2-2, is SQTIHQWPATLVQPVGSPLSLECTVEGTSNPNLYWYRQAAGRGLQLLFYSVGIGQISSEVPQNLSASRPQDRQFILSSKKLLLSDSGFYLCAWAQDTGELFFGEGSRLTVL.

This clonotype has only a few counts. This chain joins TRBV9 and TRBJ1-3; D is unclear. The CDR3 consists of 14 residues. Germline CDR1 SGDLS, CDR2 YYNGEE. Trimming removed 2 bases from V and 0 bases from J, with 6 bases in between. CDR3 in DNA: TGTGCCAGCAGCGTCAGCGGCTCTGGAAACACCATATATTTT. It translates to CASSVSGSGNTIYF.

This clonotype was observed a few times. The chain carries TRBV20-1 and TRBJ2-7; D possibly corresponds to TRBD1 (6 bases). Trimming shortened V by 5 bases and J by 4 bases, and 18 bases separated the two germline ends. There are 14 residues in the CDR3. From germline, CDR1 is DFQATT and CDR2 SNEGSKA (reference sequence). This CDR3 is CSAVVGTILYEQYF. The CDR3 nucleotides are TGCAGTGCTGTAGTCGGGACAATTTTGTACGAGCAGTACTTC.

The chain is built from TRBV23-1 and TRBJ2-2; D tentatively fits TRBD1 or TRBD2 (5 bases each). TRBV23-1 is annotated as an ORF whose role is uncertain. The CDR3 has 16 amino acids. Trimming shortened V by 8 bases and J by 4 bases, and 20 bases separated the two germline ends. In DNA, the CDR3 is TGCGCCAGCTTACACTCTTCCCCGGGACCCACCGGGGAGCTGTTTTTT. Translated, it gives CASLHSSPGPTGELFF.

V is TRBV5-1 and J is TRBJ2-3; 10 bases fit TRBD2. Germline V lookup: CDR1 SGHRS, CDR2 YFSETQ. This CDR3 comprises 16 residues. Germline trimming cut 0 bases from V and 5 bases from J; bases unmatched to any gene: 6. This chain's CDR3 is CASSLAGWTSGDTQYF. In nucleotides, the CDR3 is TGCGCCAGCAGCTTGGCGGGTTGGACTAGCGGAGATACGCAGTATTTT.

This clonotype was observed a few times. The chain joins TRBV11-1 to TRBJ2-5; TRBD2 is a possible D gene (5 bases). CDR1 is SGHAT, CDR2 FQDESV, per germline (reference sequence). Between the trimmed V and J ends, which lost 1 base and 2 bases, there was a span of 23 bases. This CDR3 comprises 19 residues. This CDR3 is CASSLVTRRSGTLQETQYF. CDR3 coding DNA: TGTGCCAGCAGCTTAGTAACCCGCCGGAGCGGCACATTACAAGAGACCCAGTACTTC.

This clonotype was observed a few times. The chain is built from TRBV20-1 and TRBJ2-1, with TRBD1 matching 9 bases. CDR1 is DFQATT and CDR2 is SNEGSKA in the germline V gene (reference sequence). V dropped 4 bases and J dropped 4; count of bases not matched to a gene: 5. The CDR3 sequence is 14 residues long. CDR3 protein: CSATPGQGYNEQFF. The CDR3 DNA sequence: TGCAGTGCTACGCCGGGACAGGGTTACAATGAGCAGTTCTTC.

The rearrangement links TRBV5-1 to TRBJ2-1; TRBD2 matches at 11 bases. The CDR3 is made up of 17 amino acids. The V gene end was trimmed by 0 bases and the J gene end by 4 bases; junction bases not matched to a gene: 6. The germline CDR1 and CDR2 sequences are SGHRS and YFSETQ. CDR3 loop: CASSLAGTSGGYNEQFF. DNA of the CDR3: TGCGCCAGCAGCTTGGCCGGGACTAGCGGAGGATACAATGAGCAGTTCTTC.

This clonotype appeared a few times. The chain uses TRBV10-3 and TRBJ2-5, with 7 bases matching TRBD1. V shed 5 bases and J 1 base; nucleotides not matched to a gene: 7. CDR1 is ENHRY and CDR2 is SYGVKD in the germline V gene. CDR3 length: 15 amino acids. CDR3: CAISNPRQGQETQYF. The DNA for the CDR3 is TGTGCCATCAGTAATCCGAGACAGGGCCAAGAGACCCAGTACTTC.

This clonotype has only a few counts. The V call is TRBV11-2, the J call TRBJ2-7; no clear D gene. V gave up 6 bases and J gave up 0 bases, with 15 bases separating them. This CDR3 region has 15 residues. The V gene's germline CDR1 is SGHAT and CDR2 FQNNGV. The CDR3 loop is CASRRPGLVSYEQYF. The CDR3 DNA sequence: TGTGCCAGCAGACGCCCCGGTCTCGTCTCCTACGAGCAGTACTTC. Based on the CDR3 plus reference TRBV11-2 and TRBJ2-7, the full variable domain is EAGVAQSPRYKIIEKRQSVAFWCNPISGHATLYWYQQILGQGPKLLIQFQNNGVVDDSQLPKDRFSAERLKGVDSTLKIQPAKLEDSAVYLCASRRPGLVSYEQYFGPGTRLTVT.

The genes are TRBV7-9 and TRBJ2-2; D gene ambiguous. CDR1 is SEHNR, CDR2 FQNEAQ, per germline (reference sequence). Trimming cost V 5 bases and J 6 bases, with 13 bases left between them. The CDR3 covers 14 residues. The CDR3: CASSPRGIAGELFF. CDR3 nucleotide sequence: TGTGCCAGCAGCCCCCGTGGGATAGCCGGGGAGCTGTTTTTT.

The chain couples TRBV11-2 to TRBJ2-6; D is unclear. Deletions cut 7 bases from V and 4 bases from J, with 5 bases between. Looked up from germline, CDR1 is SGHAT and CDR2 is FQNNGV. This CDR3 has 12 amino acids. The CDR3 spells CASTQGANVLTF. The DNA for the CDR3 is TGTGCCAGCACGCAAGGGGCCAACGTCCTGACTTTC.

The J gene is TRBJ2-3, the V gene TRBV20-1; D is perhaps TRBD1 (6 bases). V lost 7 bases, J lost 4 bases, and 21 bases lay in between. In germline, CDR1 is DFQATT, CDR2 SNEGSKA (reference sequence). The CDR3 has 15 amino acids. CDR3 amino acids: CSGQVPGHNSDTQYF. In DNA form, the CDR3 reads TGCAGTGGACAGGTCCCGGGACACAATTCAGATACGCAGTATTTT.

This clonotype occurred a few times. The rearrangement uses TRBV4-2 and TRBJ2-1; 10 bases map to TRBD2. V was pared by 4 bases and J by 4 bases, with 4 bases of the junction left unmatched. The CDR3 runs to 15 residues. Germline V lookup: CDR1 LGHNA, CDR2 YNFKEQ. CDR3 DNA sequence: TGTGCCAGCAGCCGAACTAGCGGGGTATACAATGAGCAGTTCTTC. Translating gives CASSRTSGVYNEQFF.

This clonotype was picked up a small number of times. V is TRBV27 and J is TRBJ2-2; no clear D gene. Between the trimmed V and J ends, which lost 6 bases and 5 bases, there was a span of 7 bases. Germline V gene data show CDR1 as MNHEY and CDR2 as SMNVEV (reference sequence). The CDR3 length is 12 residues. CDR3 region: CASRLGTGELFF. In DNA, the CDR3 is TGTGCCAGCAGGCTCGGTACCGGGGAGCTGTTTTTT.

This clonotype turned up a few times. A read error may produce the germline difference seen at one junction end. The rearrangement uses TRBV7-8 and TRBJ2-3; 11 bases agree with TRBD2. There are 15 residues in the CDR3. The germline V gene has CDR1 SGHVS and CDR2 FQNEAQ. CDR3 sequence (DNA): TGTGCCAGCAGCGTAGCGGGGGGGCTGAGAGATACGCAGTATTTT. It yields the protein CASSVAGGLRDTQYF.

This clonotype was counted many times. The CDR3 sequence is CASSSGPGLRYNEQFF. In DNA, the CDR3 is TGTGCCAGCAGCTCGGGACCGGGACTCCGATACAATGAGCAGTTCTTC. V usage is TRBV11-2 and J usage is TRBJ2-1; D possibly corresponds to TRBD2 (6 bases). Germline V gives CDR1 SGHAT, CDR2 FQNNGV. V was clipped by 4 bases and J by 4 bases, with 17 bases between them. This CDR3 contains 16 residues.

This CDR3 is CASSTDNQPQHF. The CDR3 nucleotides read TGTGCCAGCAGCACAGACAATCAGCCCCAGCATTTT. The gene calls are TRBV12-3 or TRBV12-4 and TRBJ1-5, with D hard to call. The CDR3 is 12 residues long. Trimming left V 6 bases short and J 3 bases short, with 6 bases between.

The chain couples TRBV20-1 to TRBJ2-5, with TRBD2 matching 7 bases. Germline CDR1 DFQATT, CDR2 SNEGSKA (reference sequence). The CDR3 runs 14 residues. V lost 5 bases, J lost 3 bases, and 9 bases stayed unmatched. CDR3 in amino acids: CSAGHPGREETQYF. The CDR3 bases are TGCAGTGCTGGCCACCCGGGGAGGGAAGAGACCCAGTACTTC.

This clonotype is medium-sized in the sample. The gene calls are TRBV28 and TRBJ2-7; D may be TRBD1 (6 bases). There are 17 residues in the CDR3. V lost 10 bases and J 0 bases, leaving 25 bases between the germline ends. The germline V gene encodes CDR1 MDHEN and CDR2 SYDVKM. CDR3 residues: CATISTTGTLSSYEQYF. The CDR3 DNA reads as TGTGCCACCATATCGACCACCGGGACACTCTCCTCCTACGAGCAGTACTTC.

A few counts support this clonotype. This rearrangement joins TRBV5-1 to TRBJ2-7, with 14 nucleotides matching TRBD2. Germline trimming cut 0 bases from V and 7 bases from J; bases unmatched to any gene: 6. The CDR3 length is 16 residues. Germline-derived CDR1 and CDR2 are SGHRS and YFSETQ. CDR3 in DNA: TGCGCCAGCAGCTTGGAGGGACTAGCGGGAGTTGATGAGCAGTACTTC. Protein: CASSLEGLAGVDEQYF.